This T cell receptor (beta chain) came from a study of blood T cell repertoires in COVID-19. At the level of the study: The analysed material was cDNA or gDNA that came from T cells, B-cell-depleted T cells, or PBMCs.

Per the authors' pipeline: Estimates of nucleated cell counts were drawn from the amplification of reference gene primers. Sequencing was performed with immunoSEQ multiplex PCR; in TCRdb, only in-frame clones are kept and a portion is missing. The V and J calls and clone size are taken from that table; D and trimming were inferred from the DNA. The repertoire holds just under 65,000 clones, with over 65% as singletons. With regard to this clone: An end of the junction does not agree with germline; a read error may underlie this.

CDR3 length: 17 amino acids. CDR1 and CDR2 from the germline V gene are SGHRS and YFSETQ. The chain recombines TRBV5-1 with TRBJ2-6; 8 nucleotides agree with TRBD1. The source material was peripheral blood. This sequence was found in a man between 60 and 75 years old with COVID-19, enrolled during active disease. The CDR3 loop reads CVSSLSGRGLGANVLTF. CDR3 in DNA: TGCGTCAGCAGCTTGTCTGGCAGGGGGCTTGGGGCCAACGTCCTGACTTTC.